Each of the 30 T cell receptor beta chains below was sequenced from the same sample in a study of blood T cell repertoires in COVID-19. Using immunoSEQ multiplex PCR, the repertoire was profiled, and TCRdb retains in-frame clones only, with some absent. The sample lists about 35,000 clones; approximately 93% were seen once. The sequenced sample was peripheral blood. The receptors originated from a man in his fifties with active COVID-19.

The chain joins TRBV29-1 to TRBJ2-3; 7 bases match TRBD1. Unmatched junction bases numbered 9, after V lost 7 bases and J lost 2 bases. Germline V gene lookup returns CDR1 SQVTM and CDR2 ANQGSEA. The CDR3 contains 14 residues. The chain's CDR3 is CSALRTGVTDTQYF. DNA of the CDR3: TGCAGCGCCCTAAGGACAGGAGTCACAGATACGCAGTATTTT.

This chain uses TRBV6-5 with TRBJ2-7; 7 bases are shared with TRBD1. Germline V gene lookup returns CDR1 MNHEY and CDR2 SVGAGI. V was pared by 6 bases and J by 5 bases, with 7 bases of the junction left unmatched. The CDR3 runs 13 residues. The CDR3 coding sequence is TGTGCCAGCAGACTGACAGGGAACCACGAGCAGTACTTC. Amino acids: CASRLTGNHEQYF.

This chain links TRBV19 with TRBJ2-3; 12 bases fit TRBD2. The V gene's germline CDR1 is LNHDA and CDR2 SQIVND (reference sequence). This CDR3 spans 15 amino acids. V dropped 5 bases and J dropped 6; count of bases not matched to a gene: 6. CDR3 in DNA: TGTGCCAGTAGTTCTAGCGGGAGGGCCTTCGATACGCAGTATTTT. Translated, it gives CASSSSGRAFDTQYF.

V usage is TRBV3-1 (or the pseudogene TRBV3-2) and J usage is TRBJ1-6; 7 nucleotides match TRBD1. V lost 3 bases, J lost 3 bases, and 5 bases stayed unmatched. This CDR3 is built from 16 residues. Germline V gives CDR1 LGHDT, CDR2 YNNKEL (reference sequence). The CDR3 DNA sequence: TGTGCCAGCAGCCAGGCCTGGACAGGCTATAATTCACCCCTCCACTTT. It translates to CASSQAWTGYNSPLHF.

The chain links TRBV5-4 to TRBJ2-2; D is undetermined. This CDR3 is built from 13 residues. V was trimmed by 0 bases and J by 8 bases, leaving 8 bases between them. Germline-derived CDR1 and CDR2 are SGHNT and YYREEE (reference sequence). The CDR3 loop reads CASSLGLGGELFF. CDR3 sequence (DNA): TGTGCCAGCAGCTTGGGTCTCGGGGGGGAGCTGTTTTTT.

V and J are TRBV19 and TRBJ2-1; the match to TRBD1 covers 7 bases. J lost 7 bases, V lost 10 bases, and 10 bases had no gene match. CDR1 is LNHDA, CDR2 SQIVND, per germline (reference sequence). The length of the CDR3 is 13 residues. In DNA, the CDR3 is TGTGCCACCGAGGGACAGCCACTAAATGAGCAGTTCTTC. Its protein product is CATEGQPLNEQFF.

The chain links TRBV27 to TRBJ2-3; perhaps TRBD1 as D (6 bases). The CDR3 sequence is 15 residues long. Deletions cut 3 bases from V and 2 bases from J, with 12 bases between. CDR1 is MNHEY, CDR2 SMNVEV, per germline (reference sequence). CDR3 loop: CASSLIGGFTDTQYF. The CDR3 DNA reads TGTGCCAGCAGTTTGATAGGGGGTTTCACAGATACGCAGTATTTT.

The chain recombines TRBV5-1 with TRBJ2-2, with 7 positions matching TRBD1. CDR1 is SGHRS and CDR2 is YFSETQ in the germline V gene. The trim removed 0 bases at V and 6 bases at J, leaving 8 bases unmatched. The CDR3 sequence is 16 residues long. DNA of the CDR3: TGCGCCAGCAGCTTGGGCACGACAGGGTTGCCCGGGGAGCTGTTTTTT. Translation: CASSLGTTGLPGELFF.

The chain recombines TRBV2 with TRBJ2-3; possibly TRBD2 for D (5 bases). Trimming shortened V by 3 bases and J by 0 bases, and 7 bases separated the two germline ends. The CDR3 runs to 14 residues. Germline CDR1 SNHLY, CDR2 FYNNEI. CDR3 bases: TGTGCCAGCAGTGATGGCGGGAGCACAGATACGCAGTATTTT. Residues: CASSDGGSTDTQYF.

The chain links TRBV4-2 to TRBJ2-7; unclear D gene. Looked up from germline, CDR1 is LGHNA and CDR2 is YNFKEQ. The CDR3 runs to 14 residues. With 1 base removed from V and 6 bases from J, the gap between germline ends came to 13 bases. The CDR3 loop is CASSQGQETTEQYF. The CDR3 DNA reads as TGTGCCAGCAGCCAAGGGCAGGAAACGACCGAGCAGTACTTC.

V usage is TRBV6-5 and J usage is TRBJ1-2, with 8 bases aligning to TRBD1. V was clipped by 6 bases and J by 7 bases; unmatched bases: 7. Germline V CDR1 and CDR2: MNHEY, SVGAGI. The CDR3 spans 13 residues. The CDR3 spells CASSPTGEGGYTF. CDR3 DNA sequence: TGTGCCAGCAGCCCGACAGGGGAGGGTGGCTACACCTTC.

The chain links TRBV6-2 or TRBV6-3 to TRBJ2-7; TRBD1 matches 10 bases. The V gene end was trimmed by 4 bases and the J gene end by 0 bases; junction bases not matched to a gene: 9. CDR1 MNHEY and CDR2 SVGEGT come from the germline V gene. The CDR3 has 17 residues. The CDR3 coding sequence is TGTGCCAGCAGTTCATCCCGGGACAGGGGCTCCTCCTACGAGCAGTACTTC. Protein sequence: CASSSSRDRGSSYEQYF.

The chain recombines TRBV25-1 with TRBJ2-1; TRBD1 might be the D (5 bases). Trimming removed 7 bases at V and 10 bases at J, with 11 bases between. The CDR3 runs 11 residues. The germline V gene has CDR1 MGHDK and CDR2 SYGVNS. As DNA, the CDR3 is TGTGCCAGCAACAGGTTCGAGGAGCAGTTCTTC. Protein sequence: CASNRFEEQFF.

The V gene is TRBV18, the J gene TRBJ2-5; possibly TRBD2 for D (7 bases). Germline V lookup: CDR1 KGHSH, CDR2 LQKENI. The V end lost 6 bases, the J end lost 4 bases, and 15 bases lay between the germline ends. The CDR3 is 14 amino acids. CDR3 in amino acids: CASSPGGGGETQYF. The CDR3 DNA reads as TGTGCCAGCTCCCCCGGAGGGGGGGGAGAGACCCAGTACTTC.

The V call is TRBV10-3, the J call TRBJ2-1; 9 bases are shared with TRBD1. Trimming took 2 bases from V and 16 from J; bases not matched to a gene: 3. CDR3 length equals 11 residues. Germline V gives CDR1 ENHRY, CDR2 SYGVKD. For the CDR3, the DNA is TGTGCCATCAGTGAGGGGACAGGGCGATTCTTC. It specifies CAISEGTGRFF.

This chain joins TRBV14 and TRBJ1-1; no clear D gene. The germline V and J ends were trimmed by 1 base and 3 bases, with 6 bases remaining between them. The CDR3 extends over 13 amino acids. Germline CDR1 and CDR2: SGHDN and FVKESK. DNA of the CDR3: TGTGCCAGCAGCCAAGCCAGGTACACTGAAGCTTTCTTT. It specifies CASSQARYTEAFF.

The chain links TRBV30 to TRBJ2-7; a possible D gene is TRBD1 (5 bases). The CDR3 has 12 amino acids. CDR1 and CDR2 (germline): GTSNPN, SVGIG (reference sequence). Trimming took off 0 bases at V and 4 bases at J, with 7 bases between the two ends. DNA for the CDR3: TGTGCCTGGAGTGTAGGACATTACGAGCAGTACTTC. Its translation is CAWSVGHYEQYF.

V is TRBV7-2 and J is TRBJ2-5; 11 bases are a match to TRBD2. V dropped 4 bases and J dropped 4; count of bases not matched to a gene: 11. CDR3 length equals 17 residues. Germline V lookup: CDR1 SGHTA, CDR2 FQGNSA. DNA of the CDR3: TGTGCCAGCAGCTCCCTAACTAGCGGGAGTGTCGGAGAGACCCAGTACTTC. Translating it yields CASSSLTSGSVGETQYF.

The V call is TRBV3-1 (or the pseudogene TRBV3-2), the J call TRBJ2-5; the match to TRBD1 covers 9 bases. Trimming removed 3 bases from V and 5 bases from J; junction bases left unmatched: 13. The germline V gene has CDR1 LGHDT and CDR2 YNNKEL (reference sequence). The CDR3 totals 17 residues. The CDR3: CASSQALVGQGWETQYF. As DNA, the CDR3 is TGTGCCAGCAGCCAGGCCCTAGTTGGACAGGGGTGGGAGACCCAGTACTTC.

The CDR3 nucleotides are TGTGCCATCAGCGACAGGGGGGGAGTCTACGAGCAGTACTTC. Protein sequence: CAISDRGGVYEQYF. V gene TRBV10-3 combines with J gene TRBJ2-7, with 9 bases that match TRBD1. Looked up from germline, CDR1 is ENHRY and CDR2 is SYGVKD. The length of the CDR3 is 14 residues. The V gene end was trimmed by 6 bases and the J gene end by 3 bases; junction bases not matched to a gene: 6.

The V gene is TRBV7-2, the J gene TRBJ2-3, with D perhaps matching TRBD2 (7 bases). CDR1 is SGHTA and CDR2 is FQGNSA in the germline V gene. The germline V and J ends were trimmed by 2 bases and 5 bases, with 17 bases remaining between them. The CDR3 has 16 amino acids. CDR3 loop: CASSLRGRVAGDTQYF. DNA of the CDR3: TGTGCCAGCAGCTTAAGGGGGAGGGTAGCTGGAGATACGCAGTATTTT. The whole variable domain, filled in from reference TRBV7-2 and TRBJ2-3, reads GAGVSQSPSNKVTEKGKDVELRCDPISGHTALYWYRQSLGQGLEFLIYFQGNSAPDKSGLPSDRFSAERTGGSVSTLTIQRTQQEDSAVYLCASSLRGRVAGDTQYFGPGTRLTVL.

The rearrangement uses TRBV5-1 and TRBJ2-5; D is unresolved. The V and J ends lost 2 bases and 5 bases respectively, with 10 bases between them. There are 13 residues in the CDR3. The germline gives CDR1 SGHRS, CDR2 YFSETQ. The CDR3 DNA reads as TGCGCCAGCAGCTTTATCCCGAGGGAGACCCAGTACTTC. Its protein product is CASSFIPRETQYF.

The V and J genes are TRBV19 and TRBJ2-3; D is possibly TRBD2 (6 bases). The length of the CDR3 is 18 residues. Trimming shortened V by 5 bases and J by 0 bases, and 21 bases separated the two germline ends. Germline CDR1 reads LNHDA; CDR2 reads SQIVND (reference sequence). CDR3 loop: CASSLTSSQEGSTDTQYF. The CDR3, as DNA: TGTGCCAGTAGTCTCACCTCCTCCCAGGAGGGTAGCACAGATACGCAGTATTTT.

V is TRBV29-1 and J is TRBJ1-1; possible D gene TRBD1, 5 bases. This CDR3 has 12 residues. The V end lost 7 bases, the J end lost 1 base, and 10 bases lay between the germline ends. Germline CDR1 and CDR2: SQVTM and ANQGSEA. CDR3 amino acids: CSAEGENTEAFF. The DNA for the CDR3 is TGCAGCGCCGAAGGGGAGAACACTGAAGCTTTCTTT. Full variable domain (missing parts from reference TRBV29-1 and TRBJ1-1): SAVISQKPSRDICQRGTSLTIQCQVDSQVTMMFWYRQQPGQSLTLIATANQGSEATYESGFVIDKFPISRPNLTFSTLTVSNMSPEDSSIYLCSAEGENTEAFFGQGTRLTVV.

The chain has TRBV12-3 or TRBV12-4 and TRBJ2-7, with 9 bases fitting TRBD1. This CDR3 spans 13 amino acids. V shed 5 bases, J shed 8 bases, and the junction held 7 bases outside the gene matches. The CDR3 here is CASSQQQGAKQYF. The DNA for the CDR3 is TGTGCCAGCAGTCAGCAACAGGGGGCTAAGCAGTACTTC.

The J gene is TRBJ2-1, the V gene TRBV12-1; the table's TRBD1 call for D was not verified on the DNA. TRBV12-1 is marked as a pseudogene. CDR3 length: 17 residues. In DNA, the CDR3 is TGTGCCAGCAGCTCCCGGGACACGCTAACCGGCCACAATGAGCAGTTCTTC. It encodes CASSSRDTLTGHNEQFF.

The CDR3 region is CASSPVYEQYF. The CDR3 DNA reads as TGTGCCAGCAGCCCGGTGTACGAGCAGTACTTC. The chain is built from TRBV2 and TRBJ2-7; D unclear. Trimming pared 6 bases from V and 4 bases from J, leaving 7 bases between. CDR1 and CDR2 from the germline V gene are SNHLY and FYNNEI. The CDR3 loop spans 11 amino acids.

This chain joins TRBV7-2 and TRBJ2-5; a weak D match, TRBD2 (7 bases). V lost 11 bases to trimming and J lost 0 bases, with 22 bases between them. Germline values: CDR1 SGHTA, CDR2 FQGNSA. This CDR3 region has 16 residues. In nucleotides, the CDR3 is TGTGCCTCGGGGAGGGGGTTTCTGGGGTACCAAGAGACCCAGTACTTC. Protein sequence: CASGRGFLGYQETQYF.

V is TRBV5-1 and J is TRBJ2-3; tentative D call: TRBD2 (7 bases). The germline V gene has CDR1 SGHRS and CDR2 YFSETQ. The CDR3 is made up of 15 amino acids. V lost 1 base to trimming and J lost 2 bases, with 11 bases between them. Here the CDR3 reads CASSLSAGATDTQYF. DNA of the CDR3: TGCGCCAGCAGCTTGTCGGCGGGGGCCACAGATACGCAGTATTTT.

The genes are TRBV6-5 and TRBJ2-3; possible D gene TRBD1, 6 bases. CDR3 length equals 14 residues. Germline CDR1 and CDR2: MNHEY and SVGAGI. Trimming removed 8 bases from V and 1 base from J, with 13 bases in between. The CDR3 is CASYDRRRTDTQYF. CDR3 DNA: TGTGCCAGCTATGACAGGAGACGCACAGATACGCAGTATTTT.